One and the same sample provided the 29 T cell receptor beta chains below, sequenced in a study of tumor-infiltrating lymphocytes in primary liver carcinoma. DNA and RNA were both co-extracted from approximately 20-30 mg of bulk tissue that had not been sorted. From about 0.5 ug of total RNA, TCR beta-specific cDNA was reverse-transcribed using a constant-region primer. Investigators got TCR beta libraries out of three nested multiplex PCR rounds, done with slightly modified ARM-PCR. PCR rounds one and two used TRBV1-TRBV30 forward primers with a C-beta reverse primer for 10 cycles each. TCRdb redid the calling of the multiplex PCR reads with MiXCR, one entry per CDR3 protein. The sample consists of about 92,000 distinct CDR3 sequences, just over 65% of them appearing once. The specimen was tumor-adjacent normal liver tissue. The receptors stem from a man aged 40-49 years with primary liver carcinoma and hepatitis B virus infection.

This sequence joins TRBV4-1 and TRBJ2-7; 9 nucleotides agree with TRBD2. The CDR3 has 21 amino acids. The germline CDR1 and CDR2 sequences are MGHRA and YSYEKL. V lost 1 base, J lost 4 bases, and 23 bases stayed unmatched. CDR3 DNA: TGCGCCAGCAGCCAAGTTGTGATTTTGGGACTAGCAGGAGAAAGGGCGTACGAGCAGTACTTC. It codes for CASSQVVILGLAGERAYEQYF.

In its sample, this clonotype was seen many times. The chain carries TRBV29-1 and TRBJ2-7; the match to TRBD2 covers 10 bases. Trimming took 0 bases from V and 3 from J; bases not matched to a gene: 5. The CDR3 totals 15 residues. Germline V gene data show CDR1 as SQVTM and CDR2 as ANQGSEA. This chain's CDR3 is CSVEELLAGVYEQYF. CDR3 nucleotide sequence: TGCAGCGTTGAAGAGTTGCTAGCGGGAGTCTACGAGCAGTACTTC.

V gene TRBV2 combines with J gene TRBJ2-5; D perhaps matches TRBD1 (6 bases). Germline V CDR1 and CDR2: SNHLY, FYNNEI. V shed 6 bases and J shed 4 bases, with 18 bases lying between them. This CDR3 spans 15 amino acids. Here the CDR3 reads CASSLDQGRGETQYF. The CDR3 DNA reads as TGTGCCAGCAGCCTAGACCAGGGCAGGGGAGAGACCCAGTACTTC.

Note on this clonotype: Likely a read error: the CDR3 ends without its conserved phenylalanine or tryptophan. CDR3 in DNA: TGTGCCAGCATCCAAGGTCCAGGAGCCACTGGGGCCAACGTCCTGACTCTC. This sequence encodes CASIQGPGATGANVLTL. This chain links TRBV4-2 with TRBJ2-6; no clear D gene. From germline, CDR1 is LGHNA and CDR2 YNFKEQ. CDR3 size: 17 residues.

The J gene is TRBJ2-1, the V gene TRBV6-1; 11 nucleotides align to TRBD2. CDR3 length equals 14 residues. The germline gives CDR1 MNHNS, CDR2 SASEGT. The V and J ends lost 6 bases and 12 bases, in that order; junction bases with no gene match: 10. Written as DNA, the CDR3 is TGTGCCAGCAGACTAGCGGGAGCCGTGGGTGGGCAGTTCTTC. Amino acids: CASRLAGAVGGQFF.

The rearrangement links TRBV5-1 to TRBJ2-7, with D perhaps matching TRBD1 (6 bases). CDR1 is SGHRS and CDR2 is YFSETQ in the germline V gene. V was pared by 2 bases and J by 6 bases, with 18 bases between. CDR3 length: 15 residues. In nucleotides, the CDR3 is TGCGCCAGCAGCTTAACCGGGACAAGTTCGGTCGAGCAGTACTTC. This gives the protein CASSLTGTSSVEQYF.

This clonotype was seen repeatedly, ten times or more. The rearrangement links TRBV4-1 to TRBJ2-1; no clear D. The V end lost 0 bases, the J end lost 5 bases, and 11 bases lay between the germline ends. CDR1 and CDR2 from the germline V gene are MGHRA and YSYEKL. CDR3 length equals 15 residues. CDR3 DNA sequence: TGCGCCAGCAGCCAAGATCCCGGCCCACACAATGAGCAGTTCTTC. Its protein product is CASSQDPGPHNEQFF.

About this clonotype itself: One junction end disagrees with the germline gene, perhaps due to a read error. The chain recombines TRBV5-6 with TRBJ2-1; 13 bases align to TRBD2. CDR3 length: 13 residues. The germline CDR1 and CDR2 sequences are SGHDT and YYEEEE. CDR3 protein: CVSSQWTSGSRFF. The CDR3 bases are TGTGTCAGCAGCCAATGGACTAGCGGGAGTCGGTTCTTC.

The chain joins TRBV28 to TRBJ2-7, with D maybe TRBD1 (5 bases). CDR3 length: 14 amino acids. Trimming left V 5 bases short and J 4 bases short, with 15 bases between. CDR1 and CDR2 from the germline V gene are MDHEN and SYDVKM. The CDR3 sequence: CASSRGASGYEQYF. The CDR3 DNA reads as TGTGCCAGCAGTCGCGGTGCCTCAGGGTACGAGCAGTACTTC.

The genes are TRBV11-2 and TRBJ2-3; perhaps TRBD2 as D (6 bases). The CDR3 spans 18 residues. Trimming took off 2 bases at V and 5 bases at J, with 23 bases between the two ends. Looked up from germline, CDR1 is SGHAT and CDR2 is FQNNGV. CDR3 residues: CASSLTNSGRTGRDTQYF. CDR3 sequence (DNA): TGTGCCAGCAGCTTAACTAATAGCGGTAGGACGGGGCGAGATACGCAGTATTTT. The full variable domain, rest sourced from reference TRBV11-2 and TRBJ2-3, is EAGVAQSPRYKIIEKRQSVAFWCNPISGHATLYWYQQILGQGPKLLIQFQNNGVVDDSQLPKDRFSAERLKGVDSTLKIQPAKLEDSAVYLCASSLTNSGRTGRDTQYFGPGTRLTVL.

In the case of this clonotype: Sequence at one end of the junction differs from germline and may be a read error. The V and J genes are TRBV11-2 and TRBJ2-1, with 9 bases matching TRBD2. CDR3 size: 18 residues. The germline gives CDR1 SGHAT, CDR2 FQNNGV. This CDR3 reads CARSFPRLAGEPYNEQFF. DNA for the CDR3: TGTGCCAGGAGCTTTCCTCGATTAGCGGGAGAACCCTATAATGAGCAGTTCTTC.

The V call is TRBV28, the J call TRBJ1-5; tentative D call: TRBD1 (5 bases). The CDR3 spans 15 residues. Deletions cut 11 bases from V and 2 bases from J, with 19 bases between. Germline CDR1 and CDR2: MDHEN and SYDVKM. CDR3 region: CAGNTQGSGNQPQHF. CDR3 in DNA: TGTGCCGGCAATACGCAGGGAAGTGGCAATCAGCCCCAGCATTTT.

Notes on this clonotype: At one end the junction does not follow the germline gene, possibly because of a read error. The CDR3 DNA is TGCGCCATCAGTGGAACTAGGATCCCTCATGTCTACACCTTC. As protein: CAISGTRIPHVYTF. The V call is TRBV10-3, the J call TRBJ1-2; D gene uncertain. CDR1 and CDR2 (germline): ENHRY, SYGVKD. The CDR3 is 14 amino acids.

Remarks on this clonotype: A single base separates this from a much larger clone, so it may be a read error. V usage is TRBV28 and J usage is TRBJ2-7; D is unclear. The CDR3 is made up of 14 amino acids. Looked up from germline, CDR1 is MDHEN and CDR2 is SYDVKM. CDR3 sequence (DNA): TGTGCCAGCATGGGGAAACGATCCTCCTACGAGCGGTACTTC. Protein product: CASMGKRSSYERYF.

This clonotype was detected ten times or more. The chain combines TRBV11-2 with TRBJ2-7; the D gene is possibly TRBD2 (6 bases). CDR3 length: 14 amino acids. Germline loops: CDR1 SGHAT, CDR2 FQNNGV. V lost 3 bases and J 4 bases, leaving 13 bases between the germline ends. The CDR3 sequence: CASSLATSQYEQYF. CDR3 bases: TGTGCCAGCAGCTTGGCGACTAGTCAGTACGAGCAGTACTTC.

J is TRBJ2-6 and V is TRBV6-5; D may be TRBD2 (5 bases). The CDR3 is 16 amino acids. In germline, CDR1 is MNHEY, CDR2 SVGAGI. The CDR3 DNA reads TGTATCAGCAGTCACACTAGAGGGAGTGGGGCCAACGTCCTGACTTTC. It specifies CISSHTRGSGANVLTF.

This clonotype was counted ten times or more. This CDR3 is CASRGLAGSNTGELFF. The CDR3 DNA reads as TGTGCCAGCAGGGGACTAGCGGGAAGTAACACCGGGGAGCTGTTTTTT. V gene TRBV6-1 combines with J gene TRBJ2-2; TRBD2 matches 13 bases. V lost 6 bases, J lost 2 bases, and 3 bases stayed unmatched. Germline V CDR1 and CDR2: MNHNS, SASEGT. This CDR3 comprises 16 residues.

In this sample, this clonotype turned up many times. The chain joins TRBV5-5 to TRBJ2-7; 11 bases fit TRBD2. The CDR3 runs to 15 residues. Trimming removed 4 bases from V and 3 bases from J; junction bases left unmatched: 6. CDR1 and CDR2 (germline): SGHKS, YYEKEE (reference sequence). CDR3 amino acids: CASSPGLAGGYEQYF. CDR3 bases: TGTGCCAGCAGCCCTGGCCTAGCGGGGGGCTACGAGCAGTACTTC.

The genes are TRBV30 and TRBJ2-3; D is unresolved. The CDR3 is made up of 13 amino acids. V dropped 0 bases and J dropped 5 bases, with 9 bases sitting between them. Germline V CDR1 and CDR2: GTSNPN, SVGIG (reference sequence). The CDR3 loop reads CAWSVRARDTQYF. CDR3 sequence (DNA): TGTGCCTGGAGTGTCCGGGCCAGAGATACGCAGTATTTT.

With respect to this clonotype: This could be a read error, since a much larger clone is one nucleotide away. The V and J genes are TRBV12-3 or TRBV12-4 and TRBJ2-6; the match to TRBD1 covers 7 bases. Trimming cost V 7 bases and J 0 bases; bases outside gene matches: 9. CDR3 length: 17 residues. The CDR3 protein is CASIRRDSSSGANVLTF. For the CDR3, the DNA is TGTGCCAGCATTCGTCGGGACAGCTCCTCTGGGGCCAACGTCCTGACTTTC.

With respect to this clonotype: The junction does not match germline at one end; this may be a read error. The gene calls are TRBV11-2 and TRBJ2-6; TRBD1 is a possible D gene (5 bases). The CDR3 runs 18 residues. Germline CDR1 SGHAT, CDR2 FQNNGV. The CDR3 is CASSLGPGHSSGASVPTF. Written as DNA, the CDR3 is TGTGCCAGCAGCTTAGGGCCAGGGCACAGCTCTGGAGCCAGCGTCCCGACTTTC. Full variable domain (outside the CDR3, taken from reference TRBV11-2 and TRBJ2-6): EAGVAQSPRYKIIEKRQSVAFWCNPISGHATLYWYQQILGQGPKLLIQFQNNGVVDDSQLPKDRFSAERLKGVDSTLKIQPAKLEDSAVYLCASSLGPGHSSGASVPTFGAGSRLTVL.

Concerning this clonotype itself: This clone may be a read error of a much larger clone one base away. V and J are TRBV6-5 and TRBJ2-7, with TRBD2 identical over 14 bases. CDR3 length: 16 residues. CDR1 is MNHEY and CDR2 is SVGAGI in the germline V gene. Here the CDR3 reads CAGSLRETSGRDEQYF. For the CDR3, the DNA is TGTGCCGGCAGTCTCCGGGAGACTAGCGGGAGGGACGAGCAGTACTTC.

The chain couples TRBV2 to TRBJ2-5; possibly TRBD2 for D (6 bases). Germline CDR1 reads SNHLY; CDR2 reads FYNNEI. This CDR3 has 15 residues. The V gene lost 1 base and the J gene lost 3 bases, with 12 bases spanning the gap. CDR3 amino acids: CASSEVEGLKETQYF. The CDR3, as DNA: TGTGCCAGCAGTGAAGTGGAGGGCTTAAAAGAGACCCAGTACTTC.

This clonotype has a count of ten or more. This chain joins TRBV30 and TRBJ1-2; D not certain. The CDR3 has 13 amino acids. Germline V gene lookup returns CDR1 GTSNPN and CDR2 SVGIG (reference sequence). The ends were cut back, 2 bases at V and 1 base at J, with 8 bases in the middle. CDR3 nucleotides: TGTGCCTGGAGTTCCGGGAGTAACTATGGCTACACCTTC. Protein product: CAWSSGSNYGYTF. Based on the CDR3 plus reference TRBV30 and TRBJ1-2, the full variable domain is SQTIHQWPATLVQPVGSPLSLECTVEGTSNPNLYWYRQAAGRGLQLLFYSVGIGQISSEVPQNLSASRPQDRQFILSSKKLLLSDSGFYLCAWSSGSNYGYTFGSGTRLTVV.

This chain links TRBV12-3 or TRBV12-4 with TRBJ2-7, with D unresolved. The CDR3 is 14 residues long. The DNA for the CDR3 is TGTGTCATTCTCCAGAGTGGTCGGCGCTACGAGCAGTACTTC. Its translation is CVILQSGRRYEQYF.

On this clonotype itself: In this CDR3 the conserved last residue, phenylalanine or tryptophan, is missing, so a read error is likely. This chain connects TRBV10-2 to TRBJ1-6; the D is unclear. CDR1 and CDR2 (germline): WSHSY, SAAADI. Trimming took off 3 bases at V and 10 bases at J, with 7 bases between the two ends. The CDR3 loop spans 12 amino acids. The CDR3 region has the DNA TGCGCCAGCAGTGACCTGCGCTCACCCCTCCACTAT. Amino acid sequence: CASSDLRSPLHY.

Comment on this clonotype: At one of its ends the junction is not consistent with the germline gene, which may arise from a read error. V and J are TRBV6-1 and TRBJ2-1; D perhaps matches TRBD1 (6 bases). This CDR3 spans 14 amino acids. The germline V gene encodes CDR1 MNHNS and CDR2 SASEGT. CDR3: CASSETGGMNEQFF. The CDR3, as DNA: TGTGCCAGCAGTGAGACAGGAGGTATGAATGAGCAGTTTTTC.

On this clonotype itself: Given the absence of the conserved phenylalanine or tryptophan at the CDR3 end, a read error is likely. The V gene is TRBV10-3, the J gene TRBJ2-7; perhaps TRBD1 as D (7 bases). Trimming took off 6 bases at V and 0 bases at J, with 15 bases between the two ends. The V gene's germline CDR1 is ENHRY and CDR2 SYGVKD. The CDR3 length is 15 residues. The CDR3: CAISPRQGGSYEQYS. In DNA, the CDR3 is TGTGCCATCAGCCCCCGACAGGGAGGCTCCTACGAGCAGTACTCC.

V gene TRBV30 combines with J gene TRBJ2-7, with 12 bases identical to TRBD2. Trimming cost V 2 bases and J 2 bases; bases outside gene matches: 7. The CDR3 extends over 16 amino acids. Germline assignment: CDR1 GTSNPN and CDR2 SVGIG (reference sequence). The CDR3 spells CAWSRLAGAGAYEQYF. The DNA of the CDR3 is TGTGCCTGGAGTAGACTAGCGGGAGCAGGGGCCTACGAGCAGTACTTC.